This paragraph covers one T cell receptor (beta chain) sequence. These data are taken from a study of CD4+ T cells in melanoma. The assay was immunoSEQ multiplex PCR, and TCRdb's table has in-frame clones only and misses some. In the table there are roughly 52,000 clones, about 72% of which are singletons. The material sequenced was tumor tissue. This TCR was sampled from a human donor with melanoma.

The CDR3 protein is CASSLAPGTISYTF. The CDR3 DNA reads TGTGCCAGCAGTTTGGCACCGGGAACGATTAGCTACACCTTC. The chain joins TRBV27 to TRBJ1-2; the D is unclear. The CDR3 contains 14 residues. V was trimmed by 3 bases and J by 9 bases, leaving 17 bases between them. Germline lookup yields CDR1 MNHEY and CDR2 SMNVEV (reference sequence).